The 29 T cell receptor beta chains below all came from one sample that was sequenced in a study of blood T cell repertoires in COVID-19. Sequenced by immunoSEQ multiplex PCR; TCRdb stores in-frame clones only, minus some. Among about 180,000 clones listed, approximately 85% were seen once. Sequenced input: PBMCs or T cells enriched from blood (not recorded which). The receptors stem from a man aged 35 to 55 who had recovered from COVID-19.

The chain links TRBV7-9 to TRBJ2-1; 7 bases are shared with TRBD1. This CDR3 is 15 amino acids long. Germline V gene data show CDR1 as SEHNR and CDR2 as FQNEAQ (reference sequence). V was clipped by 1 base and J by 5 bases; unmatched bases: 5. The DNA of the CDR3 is TGTGCCAGCAGCTTAGGGGGACAGCCCCACAATGAGCAGTTCTTC. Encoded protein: CASSLGGQPHNEQFF.

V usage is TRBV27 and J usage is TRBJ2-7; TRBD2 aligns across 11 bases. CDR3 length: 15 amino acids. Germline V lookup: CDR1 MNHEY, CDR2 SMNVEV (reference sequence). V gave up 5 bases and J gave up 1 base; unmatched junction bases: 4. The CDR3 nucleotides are TGTGCCAGCAGTCCTAGCGGGGGGTTTTCCTACGAGCAGTACTTC. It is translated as CASSPSGGFSYEQYF.

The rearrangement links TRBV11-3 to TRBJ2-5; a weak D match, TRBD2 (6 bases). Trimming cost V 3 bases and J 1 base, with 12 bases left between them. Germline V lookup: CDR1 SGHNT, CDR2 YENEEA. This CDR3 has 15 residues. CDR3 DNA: TGTGCCAGCAGCTTTAGCGGAACGATCCAAGAGACCCAGTACTTC. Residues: CASSFSGTIQETQYF.

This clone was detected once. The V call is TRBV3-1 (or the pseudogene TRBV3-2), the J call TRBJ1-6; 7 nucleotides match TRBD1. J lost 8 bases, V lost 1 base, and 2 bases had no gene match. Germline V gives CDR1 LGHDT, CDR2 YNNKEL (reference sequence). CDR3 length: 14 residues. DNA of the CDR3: TGTGCCAGCAGCCAAGTTGGGACAGATTCACCCCTCCACTTT. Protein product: CASSQVGTDSPLHF.

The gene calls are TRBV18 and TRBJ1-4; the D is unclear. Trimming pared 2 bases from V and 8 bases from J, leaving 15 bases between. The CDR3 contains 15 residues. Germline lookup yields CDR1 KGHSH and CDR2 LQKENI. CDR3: CASSPRREGGEKLFF. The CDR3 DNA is TGTGCCAGCTCACCAAGGAGGGAGGGAGGAGAAAAACTGTTTTTT.

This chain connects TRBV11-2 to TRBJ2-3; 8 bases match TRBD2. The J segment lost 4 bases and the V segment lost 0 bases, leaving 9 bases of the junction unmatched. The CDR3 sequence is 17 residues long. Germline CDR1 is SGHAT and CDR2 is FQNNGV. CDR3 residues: CASSLDQGWREADTQYF. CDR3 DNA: TGTGCCAGCAGCTTAGATCAGGGCTGGCGGGAGGCAGATACGCAGTATTTT.

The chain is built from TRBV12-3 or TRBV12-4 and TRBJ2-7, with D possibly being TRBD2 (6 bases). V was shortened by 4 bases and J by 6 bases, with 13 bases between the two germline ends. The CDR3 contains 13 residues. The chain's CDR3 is CASSSLTRAEQYF. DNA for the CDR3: TGTGCCAGCAGTTCCTTGACTAGGGCCGAGCAGTACTTC.

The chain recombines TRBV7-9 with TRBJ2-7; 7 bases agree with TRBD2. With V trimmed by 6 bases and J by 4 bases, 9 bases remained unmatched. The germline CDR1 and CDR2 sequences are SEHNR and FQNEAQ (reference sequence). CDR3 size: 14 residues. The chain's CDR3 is CASRRGAGEYEQYF. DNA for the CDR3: TGTGCCAGCAGACGAGGGGCGGGAGAGTACGAGCAGTACTTC. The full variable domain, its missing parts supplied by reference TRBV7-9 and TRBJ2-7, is DTGVSQNPRHKITKRGQNVTFRCDPISEHNRLYWYRQTLGQGPEFLTYFQNEAQLEKSRLLSDRFSAERPKGSFSTLEIQRTEQGDSAMYLCASRRGAGEYEQYFGPGTRLTVT.

CDR3: CASSYTGTGMSYTF. DNA of the CDR3: TGTGCCAGCAGTTACACCGGGACAGGAATGAGCTACACCTTC. V and J are TRBV6-5 and TRBJ1-2; TRBD1 aligns across 8 bases. CDR1 is MNHEY and CDR2 is SVGAGI in the germline V gene. V gave up 2 bases and J gave up 9 bases; unmatched junction bases: 8. The CDR3 runs to 14 residues.

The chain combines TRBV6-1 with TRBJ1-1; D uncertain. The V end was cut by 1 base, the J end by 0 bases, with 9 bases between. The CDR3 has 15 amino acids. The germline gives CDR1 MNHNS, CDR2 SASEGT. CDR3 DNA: TGTGCCAGCAGTGAAGTAATGCTAATGAACACTGAAGCTTTCTTT. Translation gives CASSEVMLMNTEAFF.

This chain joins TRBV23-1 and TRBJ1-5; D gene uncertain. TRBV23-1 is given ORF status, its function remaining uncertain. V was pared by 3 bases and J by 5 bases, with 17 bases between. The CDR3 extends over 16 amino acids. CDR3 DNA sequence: TGCGCCAGCAGTCACCCGGGTTTTGAATCCCATCAGCCCCAGCATTTT. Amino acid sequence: CASSHPGFESHQPQHF.

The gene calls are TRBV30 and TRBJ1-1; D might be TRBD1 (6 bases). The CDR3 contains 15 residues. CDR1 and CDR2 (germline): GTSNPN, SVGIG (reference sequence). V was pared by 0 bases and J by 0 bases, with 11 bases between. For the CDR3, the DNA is TGTGCCTGGAGTGTCCCAGGGGAGATGAACACTGAAGCTTTCTTT. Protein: CAWSVPGEMNTEAFF.

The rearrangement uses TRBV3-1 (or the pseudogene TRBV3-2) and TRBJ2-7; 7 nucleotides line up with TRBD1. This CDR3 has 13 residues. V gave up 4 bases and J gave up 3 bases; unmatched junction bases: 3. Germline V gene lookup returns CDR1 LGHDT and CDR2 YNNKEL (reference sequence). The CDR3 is CASSRDSNYEQYF. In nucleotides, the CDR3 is TGTGCCAGCAGCCGGGACAGCAACTACGAGCAGTACTTC.

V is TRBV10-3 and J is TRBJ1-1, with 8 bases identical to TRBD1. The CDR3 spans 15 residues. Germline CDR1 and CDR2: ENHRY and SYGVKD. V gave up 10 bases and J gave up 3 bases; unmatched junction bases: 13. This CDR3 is CATLVGDRRDTEAFF. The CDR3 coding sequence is TGTGCCACATTAGTGGGGGACAGGCGGGACACTGAAGCTTTCTTT.

The CDR3 protein is CASRGTGSNEKLFF. The DNA for the CDR3 is TGTGCCAGCAGGGGGACAGGGTCAAATGAAAAACTGTTTTTT. The chain links TRBV25-1 to TRBJ1-4; TRBD1 agrees at 9 bases. This CDR3 region has 14 residues. After removal of 6 bases from V and 5 bases from J, the junction contained 4 bases not matched to a gene. Germline lookup yields CDR1 MGHDK and CDR2 SYGVNS.

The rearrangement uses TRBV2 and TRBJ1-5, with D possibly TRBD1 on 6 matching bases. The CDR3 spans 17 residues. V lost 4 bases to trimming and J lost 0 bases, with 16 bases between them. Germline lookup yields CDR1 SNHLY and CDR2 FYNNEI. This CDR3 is CASSGGQAAHSNQPQHF. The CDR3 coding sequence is TGTGCCAGCAGTGGGGGGCAGGCTGCTCATAGCAATCAGCCCCAGCATTTT.

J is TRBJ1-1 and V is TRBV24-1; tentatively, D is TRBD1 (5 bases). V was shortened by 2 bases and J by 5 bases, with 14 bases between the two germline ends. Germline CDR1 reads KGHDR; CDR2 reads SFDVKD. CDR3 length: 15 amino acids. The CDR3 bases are TGTGCCACCAGTGATTCGGGGACTGGGAGGACTGAAGCTTTCTTT. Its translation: CATSDSGTGRTEAFF.

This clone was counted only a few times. The CDR3 is CASKGVGTEAFF. DNA of the CDR3: TGTGCCAGCAAGGGGGTCGGCACTGAAGCTTTCTTT. The chain joins TRBV6-5 to TRBJ1-1; D perhaps matches TRBD1 (6 bases). The CDR3 consists of 12 residues. The V end was cut by 7 bases, the J end by 4 bases, with 10 bases between. Germline loops: CDR1 MNHEY, CDR2 SVGAGI.

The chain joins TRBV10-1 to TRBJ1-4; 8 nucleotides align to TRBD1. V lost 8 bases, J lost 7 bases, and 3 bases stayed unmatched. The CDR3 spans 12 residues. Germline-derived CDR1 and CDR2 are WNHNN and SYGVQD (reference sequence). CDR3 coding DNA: TGCGCCAGCTACACAGGGGGTGAAAAACTGTTTTTT. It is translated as CASYTGGEKLFF.

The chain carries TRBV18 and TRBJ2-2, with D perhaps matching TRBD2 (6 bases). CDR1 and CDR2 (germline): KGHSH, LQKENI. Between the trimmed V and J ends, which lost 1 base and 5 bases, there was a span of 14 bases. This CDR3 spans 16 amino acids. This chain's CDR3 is CASSPQKGLGTGELFF. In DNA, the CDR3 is TGTGCCAGCTCACCACAGAAGGGACTGGGGACCGGGGAGCTGTTTTTT.

CDR3 residues: CASSVVSERYNEQFF. The CDR3 nucleotides read TGTGCCAGCAGCGTAGTTAGCGAACGTTACAATGAGCAGTTCTTC. The chain employs TRBV9 and TRBJ2-1, with D maybe TRBD2 (5 bases). CDR3 size: 15 residues. The V gene lost 0 bases and the J gene lost 4 bases, with 11 bases spanning the gap. Germline assignment: CDR1 SGDLS and CDR2 YYNGEE.

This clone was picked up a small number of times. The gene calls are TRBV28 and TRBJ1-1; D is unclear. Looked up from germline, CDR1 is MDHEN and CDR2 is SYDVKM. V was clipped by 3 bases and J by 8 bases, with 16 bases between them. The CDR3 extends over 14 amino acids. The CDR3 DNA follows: TGTGCCAGCAGTTTGGGTGCTGCGGCAGCCGAAGCTTTCTTT. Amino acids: CASSLGAAAAEAFF.

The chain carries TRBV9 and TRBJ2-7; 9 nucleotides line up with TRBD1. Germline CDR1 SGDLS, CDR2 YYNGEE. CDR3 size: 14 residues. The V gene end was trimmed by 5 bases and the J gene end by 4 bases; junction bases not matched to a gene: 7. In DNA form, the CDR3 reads TGTGCCAGCAGTGCAACGACAGGGGGATACGAGCAGTACTTC. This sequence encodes CASSATTGGYEQYF.

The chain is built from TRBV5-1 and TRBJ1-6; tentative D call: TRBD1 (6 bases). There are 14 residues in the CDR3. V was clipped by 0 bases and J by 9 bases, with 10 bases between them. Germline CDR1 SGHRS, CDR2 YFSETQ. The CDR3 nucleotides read TGCGCCAGCAGCTTGGGACAGGACGGTTCACCCCTCCACTTT. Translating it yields CASSLGQDGSPLHF.

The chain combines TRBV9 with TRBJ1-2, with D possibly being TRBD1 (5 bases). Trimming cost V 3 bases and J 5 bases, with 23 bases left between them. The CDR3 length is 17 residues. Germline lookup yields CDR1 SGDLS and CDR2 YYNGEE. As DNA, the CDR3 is TGTGCCAGCAGCGGAGGGGCCGGGCGGGGGTCCCCATATGGCTACACCTTC. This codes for CASSGGAGRGSPYGYTF.

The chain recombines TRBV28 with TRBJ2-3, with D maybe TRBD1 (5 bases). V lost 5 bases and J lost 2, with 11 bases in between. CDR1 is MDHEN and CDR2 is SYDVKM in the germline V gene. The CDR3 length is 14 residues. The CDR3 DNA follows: TGTGCCAGCAGTCTAAGACAGACCACAGATACGCAGTATTTT. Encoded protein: CASSLRQTTDTQYF.

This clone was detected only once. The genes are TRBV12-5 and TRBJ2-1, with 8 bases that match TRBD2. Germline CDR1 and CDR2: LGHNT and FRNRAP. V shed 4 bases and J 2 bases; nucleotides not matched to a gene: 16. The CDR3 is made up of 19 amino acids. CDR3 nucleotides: TGTGCTAGTGGTTCCTCCACACCGGGACTAGTAAGACCCTACAATGAGCAGTTCTTC. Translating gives CASGSSTPGLVRPYNEQFF.

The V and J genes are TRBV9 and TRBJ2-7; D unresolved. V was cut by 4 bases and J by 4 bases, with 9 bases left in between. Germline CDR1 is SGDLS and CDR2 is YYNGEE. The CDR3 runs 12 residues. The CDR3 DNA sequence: TGTGCCAGCAGCACTACGGATTACGAGCAGTACTTC. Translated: CASSTTDYEQYF.

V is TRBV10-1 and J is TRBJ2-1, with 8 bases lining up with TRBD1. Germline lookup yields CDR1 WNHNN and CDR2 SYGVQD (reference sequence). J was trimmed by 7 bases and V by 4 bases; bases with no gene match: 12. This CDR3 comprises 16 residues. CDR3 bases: TGCGCCAGCAGTGGTCCCGGGACAGGTAACCTGAATGAGCAGTTCTTC. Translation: CASSGPGTGNLNEQFF.